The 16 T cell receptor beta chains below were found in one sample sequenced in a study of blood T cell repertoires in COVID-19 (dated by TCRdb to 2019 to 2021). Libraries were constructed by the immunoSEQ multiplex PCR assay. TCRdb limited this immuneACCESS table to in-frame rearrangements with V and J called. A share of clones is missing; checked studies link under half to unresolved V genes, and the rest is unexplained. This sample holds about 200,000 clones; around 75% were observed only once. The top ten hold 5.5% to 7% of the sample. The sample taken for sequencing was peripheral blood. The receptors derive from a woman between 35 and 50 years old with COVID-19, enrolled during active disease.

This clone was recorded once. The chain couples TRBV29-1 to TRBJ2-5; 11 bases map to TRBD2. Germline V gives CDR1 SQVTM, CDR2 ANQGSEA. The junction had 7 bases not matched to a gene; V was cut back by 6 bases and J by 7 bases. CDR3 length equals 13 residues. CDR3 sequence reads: CSVRLAGIGTQYF. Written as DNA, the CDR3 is TGCAGCGTAAGACTAGCGGGAATCGGGACCCAGTACTTC.

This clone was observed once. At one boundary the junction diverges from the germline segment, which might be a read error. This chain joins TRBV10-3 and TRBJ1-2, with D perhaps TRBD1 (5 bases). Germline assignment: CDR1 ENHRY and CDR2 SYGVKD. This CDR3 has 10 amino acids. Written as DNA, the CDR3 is TGTGCCATCAGGATCGGGAGGGGAGCCTTC. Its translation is CAIRIGRGAF.

The CDR3 sequence is CSVVTYGLAGGPSYEQYF. The CDR3 DNA follows: TGCAGCGTTGTGACTTATGGACTAGCGGGAGGTCCATCCTACGAGCAGTACTTC. The rearrangement joins TRBV29-1 to TRBJ2-7, with 14 bases matching TRBD2. The ends lost 4 bases at V and 1 base at J; junction bases unmatched: 12. CDR3 length equals 18 residues. Germline CDR1 is SQVTM and CDR2 is ANQGSEA.

The CDR3 spells CASRWTGSSYNEQFF. Here the CDR3 DNA reads TGTGCCAGCAGGTGGACAGGTAGCTCCTACAATGAGCAGTTCTTC. The rearrangement joins TRBV6-5 to TRBJ2-1, with TRBD1 identical over 7 bases. This CDR3 spans 15 amino acids. Trimming took 6 bases from V and 0 from J; bases not matched to a gene: 5. CDR1 and CDR2 (germline): MNHEY, SVGAGI.

The chain's CDR3 is CASSHSQIYEQYF. CDR3 DNA: TGTGCCAGCTCACATTCACAGATCTACGAGCAGTACTTC. The chain joins TRBV18 to TRBJ2-7; D is unresolved. V lost 4 bases, J lost 3 bases, and 10 bases lay in between. The CDR3 is 13 residues long. Germline CDR1 KGHSH, CDR2 LQKENI. Using reference TRBV18 and TRBJ2-7 for the parts outside the CDR3, the full variable domain is NAGVMQNPRHLVRRRGQEARLRCSPMKGHSHVYWYRQLPEEGLKFMVYLQKENIIDESGMPKERFSAEFPKEGPSILRIQQVVRGDSAAYFCASSHSQIYEQYFGPGTRLTVT.

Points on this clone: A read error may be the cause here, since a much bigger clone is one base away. CDR3 sequence reads: CASSFGQGYGYTF. Written as DNA, the CDR3 is TGTGCCAGCAGCTTCGGACAGGGGTATGGCTACACCTTC. The V and J genes are TRBV7-8 and TRBJ1-2; 9 nucleotides line up with TRBD1. This CDR3 comprises 13 residues. V gave up 3 bases and J gave up 5 bases; unmatched junction bases: 1. Germline CDR1 reads SGHVS; CDR2 reads FQNEAQ. The complete variable domain, with remaining parts taken from reference TRBV7-8 and TRBJ1-2, reads GAGVSQSPRYKVAKRGQDVALRCDPISGHVSLFWYQQALGQGPEFLTYFQNEAQLDKSGLPSDRFFAERPEGSVSTLKIQRTQQEDSAVYLCASSFGQGYGYTFGSGTRLTVV.

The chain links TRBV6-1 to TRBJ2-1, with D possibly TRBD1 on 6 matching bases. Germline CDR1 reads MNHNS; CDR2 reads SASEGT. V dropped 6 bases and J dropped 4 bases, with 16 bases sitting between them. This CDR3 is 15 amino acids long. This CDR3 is CASSQLDSTYNEQFF. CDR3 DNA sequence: TGTGCCAGCAGCCAACTGGACAGTACGTACAATGAGCAGTTCTTC.

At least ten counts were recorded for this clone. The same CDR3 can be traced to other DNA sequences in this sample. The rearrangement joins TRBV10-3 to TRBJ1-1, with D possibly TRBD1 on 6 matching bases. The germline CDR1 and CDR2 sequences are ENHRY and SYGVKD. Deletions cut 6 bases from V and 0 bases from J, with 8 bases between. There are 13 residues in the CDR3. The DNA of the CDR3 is TGTGCCATCAGGGACAGTATGAACACTGAAGCTTTCTTT. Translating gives CAIRDSMNTEAFF.

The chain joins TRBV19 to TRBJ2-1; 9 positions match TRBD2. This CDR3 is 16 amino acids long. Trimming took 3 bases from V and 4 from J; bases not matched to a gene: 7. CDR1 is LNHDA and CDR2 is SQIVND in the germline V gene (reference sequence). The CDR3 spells CASSISSSGKYNEQFF. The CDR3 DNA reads TGTGCCAGTAGTATTAGCTCTAGCGGGAAATACAATGAGCAGTTCTTC.

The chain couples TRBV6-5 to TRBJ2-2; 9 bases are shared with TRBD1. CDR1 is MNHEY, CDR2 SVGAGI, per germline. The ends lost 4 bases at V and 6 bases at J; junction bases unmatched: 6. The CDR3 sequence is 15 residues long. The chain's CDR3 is CASSLQGAHAGELFF. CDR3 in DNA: TGTGCCAGCAGTTTACAGGGGGCGCACGCCGGGGAGCTGTTTTTT.

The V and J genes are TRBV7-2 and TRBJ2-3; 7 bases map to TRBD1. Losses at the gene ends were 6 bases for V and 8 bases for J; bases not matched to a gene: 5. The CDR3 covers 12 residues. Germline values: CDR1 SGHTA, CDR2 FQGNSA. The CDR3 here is CASRSTGFTQYF. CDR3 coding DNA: TGTGCCAGCAGATCGACAGGGTTTACGCAGTATTTT.

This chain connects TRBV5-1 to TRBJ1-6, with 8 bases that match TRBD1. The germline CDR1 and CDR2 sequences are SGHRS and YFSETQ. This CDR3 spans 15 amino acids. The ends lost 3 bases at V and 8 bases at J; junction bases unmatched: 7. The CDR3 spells CASSSTGASDSPLHF. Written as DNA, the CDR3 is TGCGCCAGCAGCTCGACAGGGGCCTCAGATTCACCCCTCCACTTT.

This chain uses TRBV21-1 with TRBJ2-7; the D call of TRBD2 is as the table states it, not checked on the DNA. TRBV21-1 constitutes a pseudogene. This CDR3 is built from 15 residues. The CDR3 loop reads CASSKDPGGSYEQYF. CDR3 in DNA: TGTGCCAGCAGCAAAGACCCGGGAGGTTCCTACGAGCAGTACTTC.

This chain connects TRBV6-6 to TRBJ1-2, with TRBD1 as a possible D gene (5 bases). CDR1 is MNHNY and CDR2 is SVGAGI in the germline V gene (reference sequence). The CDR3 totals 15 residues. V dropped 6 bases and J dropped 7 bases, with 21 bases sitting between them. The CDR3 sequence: CASSQPPPTVSGYTF. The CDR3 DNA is TGTGCCAGCAGCCAGCCCCCTCCGACAGTCTCTGGCTACACCTTC.

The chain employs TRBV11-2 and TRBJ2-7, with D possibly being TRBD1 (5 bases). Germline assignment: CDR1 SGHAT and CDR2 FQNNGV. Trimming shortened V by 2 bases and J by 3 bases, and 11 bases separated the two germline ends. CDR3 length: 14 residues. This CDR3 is CASSLFRVNYEQYF. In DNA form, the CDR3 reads TGTGCCAGCAGCTTATTCAGGGTTAACTACGAGCAGTACTTC.

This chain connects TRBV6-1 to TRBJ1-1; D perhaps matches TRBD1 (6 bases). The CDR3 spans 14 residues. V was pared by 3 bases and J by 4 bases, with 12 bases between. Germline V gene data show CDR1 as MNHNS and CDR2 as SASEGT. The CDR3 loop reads CASSDNRVITEAFF. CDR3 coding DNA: TGTGCCAGCAGTGACAACAGGGTGATCACTGAAGCTTTCTTT.